This is a list of T cell receptor beta chains from one sample in a study of CD8 T cells in ankylosing spondylitis. From the 5' RACE reads, TCRdb called clonotypes with MiXCR, one entry per CDR3 protein. The sample contains over 400,000 distinct CDR3 sequences, about 24% of which appear only once. The sequencing input was blood, either unsorted or a sorted T cell fraction (not recorded which). The receptors were sampled from a male donor with ankylosing spondylitis. CDR3s include the opening cysteine and the closing phenylalanine or tryptophan.

TRBV3-1,TRBJ2-1,18,CASSPTGTSGSSYNEQFF
TRBV11-1,TRBJ2-2,18,CASRKRRGQGESTGELFF
TRBV4-2,TRBJ2-2,16,CASSQDRGTNTGELFF
TRBV29-1,TRBJ1-1,13,CSAVPILNTEAFF
TRBV5-1,TRBJ2-7,11,CASSLAYEQYF
TRBV5-1,TRBJ2-2,16,CASSPLSGSGSGELFF
TRBV19,TRBJ2-6,13,CASASSGANVLTF
TRBV6-6,TRBJ2-3,11,CASIGRDTQYF
TRBV20-1,TRBJ2-5,14,CSARDRRVQETQYF
TRBV25-1,TRBJ2-1,15,CASSHSLGAHNEQFF
TRBV5-6,TRBJ2-5,17,CASSPRGLAGSRETQYF
TRBV20-1,TRBJ2-3,16,CSARRGGKGHTDTQYF
TRBV12-3/TRBV12-4,TRBJ2-7,16,CASSFVLGQGIYEQYF
TRBV5-4,TRBJ2-1,13,CASSIRDRPNLFF
TRBV10-3,TRBJ2-5,14,CAISEGLAEETQYF
TRBV28,TRBJ2-7,14,CASSLSPSSYEQYF
TRBV20-1,TRBJ2-1,14,CSAPSRWGALEQFF